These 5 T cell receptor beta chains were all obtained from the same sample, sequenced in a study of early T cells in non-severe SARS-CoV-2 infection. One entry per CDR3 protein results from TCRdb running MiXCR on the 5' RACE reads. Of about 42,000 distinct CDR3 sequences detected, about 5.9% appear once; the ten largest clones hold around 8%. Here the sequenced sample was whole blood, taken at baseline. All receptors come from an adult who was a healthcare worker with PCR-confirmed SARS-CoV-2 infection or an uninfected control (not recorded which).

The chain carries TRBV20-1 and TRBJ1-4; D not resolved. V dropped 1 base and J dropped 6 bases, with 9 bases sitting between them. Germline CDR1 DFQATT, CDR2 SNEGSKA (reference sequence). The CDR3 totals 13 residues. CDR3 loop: CSARVLDDEKLFF. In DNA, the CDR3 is TGCAGTGCTAGAGTTTTGGATGATGAAAAACTGTTTTTT.

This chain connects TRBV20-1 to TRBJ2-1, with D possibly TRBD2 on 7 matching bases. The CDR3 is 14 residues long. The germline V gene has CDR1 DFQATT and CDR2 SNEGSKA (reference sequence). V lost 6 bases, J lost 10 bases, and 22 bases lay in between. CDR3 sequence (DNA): TGCAGTGCCCACCGGGGGGCCCAGTTCGGGGAGCAGTTCTTC. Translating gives CSAHRGAQFGEQFF.

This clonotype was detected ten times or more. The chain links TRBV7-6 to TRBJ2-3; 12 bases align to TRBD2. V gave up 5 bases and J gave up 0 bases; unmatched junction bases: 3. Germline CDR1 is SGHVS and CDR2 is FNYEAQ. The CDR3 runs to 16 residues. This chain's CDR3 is CASSTGLAGSTDTQYF. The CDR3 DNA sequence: TGTGCCAGCAGCACAGGACTAGCGGGGAGCACAGATACGCAGTATTTT.

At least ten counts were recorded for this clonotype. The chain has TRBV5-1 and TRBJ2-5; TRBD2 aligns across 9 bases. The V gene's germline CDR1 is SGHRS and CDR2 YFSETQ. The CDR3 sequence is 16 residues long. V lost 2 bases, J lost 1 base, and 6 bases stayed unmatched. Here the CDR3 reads CASSLPTSGPQETQYF. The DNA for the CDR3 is TGCGCCAGCAGCTTACCGACTAGCGGTCCCCAAGAGACCCAGTACTTC.

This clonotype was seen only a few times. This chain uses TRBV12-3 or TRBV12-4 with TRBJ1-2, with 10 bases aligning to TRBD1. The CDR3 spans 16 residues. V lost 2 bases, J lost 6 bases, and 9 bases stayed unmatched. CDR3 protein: CASSLSPGTGVNGYTF. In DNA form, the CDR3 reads TGTGCCAGCAGTTTAAGCCCCGGGACAGGGGTCAATGGCTACACCTTC.